The 7 T cell receptor beta chains listed next were all sequenced from one sample in a study of T-cell reconstitution after alpha-beta-depleted transplantation in children. Preparation of the TCRbeta library involved a method that used unique molecular identifiers. TCRdb called the PCR reads again in MiXCR, with one record for every CDR3 protein. Here the sample spans approximately 200,000 distinct CDR3 sequences, roughly 6.3% being singletons. The sample was PBMCs, taken before TCRalphabeta/CD19-depleted stem cell transplant. The receptors come from a girl under three years old with combined immunodeficiency, due to receive a stem cell transplant.

This chain links TRBV20-1 with TRBJ2-3, with a possible D match to TRBD1 (6 bases). V was cut by 7 bases and J by 2 bases, with 22 bases left in between. Looked up from germline, CDR1 is DFQATT and CDR2 is SNEGSKA (reference sequence). This CDR3 spans 16 amino acids. The CDR3 region has the DNA TGCAGTGTCCCCCCCGACAGGCAATCATCCACAGATACGCAGTATTTT. Its protein product is CSVPPDRQSSTDTQYF.

This clonotype appeared a few times. The germline gene is not matched at one end of the junction; a read error may be the cause. This chain joins TRBV5-6 and TRBJ2-4; weak D call: TRBD1 (5 bases). The CDR3 is 12 amino acids. CDR1 and CDR2 from the germline V gene are SGHDT and YYEEEE. The CDR3 loop reads CASSLASGPALF. The CDR3, as DNA: TGTGCCAGCAGCTTGGCCTCAGGGCCGGCGCTCTTC.

This clonotype has just a few counts. The chain joins TRBV28 to TRBJ1-5, with a weak D call TRBD1 (5 bases). Germline V CDR1 and CDR2: MDHEN, SYDVKM. Trimming left V 6 bases short and J 7 bases short, with 13 bases between. CDR3 size: 13 residues. DNA for the CDR3: TGTGCCAGCAGGAGGGGCGATCGACAGCCCCAGCATTTT. It is translated as CASRRGDRQPQHF.

This clonotype was recorded at least ten times. The chain couples TRBV29-1 to TRBJ2-1; 11 bases line up with TRBD2. There are 14 residues in the CDR3. Germline V gene lookup returns CDR1 SQVTM and CDR2 ANQGSEA. Trimming cost V 4 bases and J 7 bases; bases outside gene matches: 6. CDR3 in DNA: TGCAGCGTTGGAACTAGCGGGAGCGGGAATGAGCAGTTCTTC. Protein sequence: CSVGTSGSGNEQFF.

This clonotype was seen at least ten times. The chain couples TRBV7-9 to TRBJ2-2; TRBD1 matches 8 bases. J was trimmed by 4 bases and V by 4 bases; bases with no gene match: 5. Per germline, CDR1 SEHNR and CDR2 FQNEAQ (reference sequence). The CDR3 has 15 residues. The CDR3 sequence is CASSWRQGITGELFF. CDR3 coding DNA: TGTGCCAGCAGCTGGCGACAGGGGATCACCGGGGAGCTGTTTTTT.

This clonotype was observed at least ten times. This chain connects TRBV9 to TRBJ2-2; D could derive from TRBD1 or TRBD2 (5 bases each). Germline loops: CDR1 SGDLS, CDR2 YYNGEE. The CDR3 is made up of 16 amino acids. V dropped 3 bases and J dropped 6 bases, with 18 bases sitting between them. In nucleotides, the CDR3 is TGTGCCAGCAGCGCGGCGGGCAGGGAGAAAGCCGGGGAGCTGTTTTTT. Its translation is CASSAAGREKAGELFF. Supplemented by reference TRBV9 and TRBJ2-2, the full variable domain reads DSGVTQTPKHLITATGQRVTLRCSPRSGDLSVYWYQQSLDQGLQFLIQYYNGEERAKGNILERFSAQQFPDLHSELNLSSLELGDSALYFCASSAAGREKAGELFFGEGSRLTVL.

This clonotype has ten or more counts. The J gene is TRBJ2-1, the V gene TRBV6-1; a possible D gene is TRBD2 (5 bases). Germline V gives CDR1 MNHNS, CDR2 SASEGT. CDR3 length: 15 residues. The V and J ends lost 4 bases and 3 bases respectively, with 13 bases between them. CDR3 sequence: CASSGEADNYNEQFF. For the CDR3, the DNA is TGTGCCAGCAGTGGGGAAGCGGATAACTACAATGAGCAGTTCTTC.